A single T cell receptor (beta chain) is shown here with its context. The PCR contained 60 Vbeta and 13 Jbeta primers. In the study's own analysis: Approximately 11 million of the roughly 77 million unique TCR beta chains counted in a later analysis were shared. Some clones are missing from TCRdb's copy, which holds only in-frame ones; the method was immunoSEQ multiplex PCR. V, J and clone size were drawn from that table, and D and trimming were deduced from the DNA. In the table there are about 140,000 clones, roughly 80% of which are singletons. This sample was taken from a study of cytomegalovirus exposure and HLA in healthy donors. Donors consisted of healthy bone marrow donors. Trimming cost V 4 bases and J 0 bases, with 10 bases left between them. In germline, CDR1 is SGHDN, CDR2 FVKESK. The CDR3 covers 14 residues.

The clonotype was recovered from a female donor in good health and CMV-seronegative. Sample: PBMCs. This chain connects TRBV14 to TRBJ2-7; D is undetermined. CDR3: CASSLESASYEQYF. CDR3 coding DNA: TGTGCCAGCAGCCTGGAGTCGGCCTCCTACGAGCAGTACTTC.